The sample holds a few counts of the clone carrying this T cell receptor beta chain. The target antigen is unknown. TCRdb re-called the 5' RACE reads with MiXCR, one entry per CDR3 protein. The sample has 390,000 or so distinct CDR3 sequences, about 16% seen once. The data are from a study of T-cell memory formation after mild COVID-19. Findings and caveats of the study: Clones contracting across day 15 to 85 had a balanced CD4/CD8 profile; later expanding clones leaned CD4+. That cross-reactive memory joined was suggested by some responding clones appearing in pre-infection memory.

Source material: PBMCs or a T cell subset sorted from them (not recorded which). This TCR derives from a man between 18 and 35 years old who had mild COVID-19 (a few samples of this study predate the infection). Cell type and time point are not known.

The CDR3 bases are TGTGCCAGCAGTCAGCAGGACACTGAAGCTTTCTTT. It translates to CASSQQDTEAFF. The chain combines TRBV12-3 or TRBV12-4 with TRBJ1-1, with D hard to call. This CDR3 comprises 12 residues. V dropped 5 bases and J dropped 3 bases, with 7 bases sitting between them.